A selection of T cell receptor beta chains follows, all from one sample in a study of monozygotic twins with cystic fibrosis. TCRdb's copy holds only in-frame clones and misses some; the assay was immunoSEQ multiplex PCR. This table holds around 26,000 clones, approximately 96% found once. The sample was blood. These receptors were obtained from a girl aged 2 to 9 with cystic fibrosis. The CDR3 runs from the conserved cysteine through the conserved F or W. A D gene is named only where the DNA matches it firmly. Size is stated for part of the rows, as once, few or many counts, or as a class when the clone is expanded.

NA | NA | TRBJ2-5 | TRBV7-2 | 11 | TGTGCCAGCATCACAGGGGAGACCCAGTACTTC | CASITGETQYF
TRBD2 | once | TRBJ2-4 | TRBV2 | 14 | TGTGCCAGCATAATGGAGCGGGGCGGCTGGGGGAGGCACTTC | CASIMERGGWGRHF
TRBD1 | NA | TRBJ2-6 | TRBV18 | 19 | TGTGCCAGCTCACCTCTACCGGGACAGGGGGCATCTGGGGCCAACGTCCTGACTTTC | CASSPLPGQGASGANVLTF
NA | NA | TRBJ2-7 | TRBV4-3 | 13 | TGCGCCAGCAGCCAAGGGGCAACCTACGAGCAGTACTTC | CASSQGATYEQYF
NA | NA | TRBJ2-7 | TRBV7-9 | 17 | TGTGCCAGCAGCTTAGCGCCCCTAGGTCCCAGCTCCTACGAGCAGTACTTC | CASSLAPLGPSSYEQYF
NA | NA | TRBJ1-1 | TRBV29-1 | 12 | TGCAGCGTTGGGGGACCGCTCCCTGAAGCTTTCTTT | CSVGGPLPEAFF
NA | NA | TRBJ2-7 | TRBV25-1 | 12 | TGTGCCAGCAGGAAGATGGCGGGAGAGCAGTACTTC | CASRKMAGEQYF
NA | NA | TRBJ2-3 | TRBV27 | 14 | TGTGCCAGCAGGGGGACACATTCCACAGATACGCAGTATTTT | CASRGTHSTDTQYF
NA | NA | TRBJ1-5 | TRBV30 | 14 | TGTGCCTGGAGCAGGGCTATTGGCAATCAGCCCCAGCATTTT | CAWSRAIGNQPQHF
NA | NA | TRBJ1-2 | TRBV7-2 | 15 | TGTGCCAGCAGCTTAGTGGACCCCGGAGACGATGGCTACACCTTC | CASSLVDPGDDGYTF
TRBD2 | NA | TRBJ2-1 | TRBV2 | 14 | TGTGCCAGCAGTGAACTAGCGGTCTGGGGTGAGCAGTTCTTC | CASSELAVWGEQFF
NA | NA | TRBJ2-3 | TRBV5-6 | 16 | TGTGCCAGCAGCGCCACCGGGGGAGCGTTCGCAGATACGCAGTATTTT | CASSATGGAFADTQYF
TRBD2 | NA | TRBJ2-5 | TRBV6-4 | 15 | TGTGCCAGCAGTGTTACTAGCGGGGCCCAAGAGACCCAGTACTTC | CASSVTSGAQETQYF
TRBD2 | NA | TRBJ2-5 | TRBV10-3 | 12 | TGTGCCACCCGGGGGGTGGAGGAGACCCAGTACTTC | CATRGVEETQYF
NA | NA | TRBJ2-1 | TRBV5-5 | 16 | TGTGCCAGCAGCTTGGTCGACGGCCTTCGCGCCACTGAGCAGTTCTTC | CASSLVDGLRATEQFF
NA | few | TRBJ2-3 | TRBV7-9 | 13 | TGTGCCAGCAGCGGACCTAGCACAGATACGCAGTATTTT | CASSGPSTDTQYF
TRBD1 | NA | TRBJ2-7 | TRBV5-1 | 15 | TGCGCCAGCAGCTTGGGCCCAGGGGGAACCTACGAGCAGTACTTC | CASSLGPGGTYEQYF
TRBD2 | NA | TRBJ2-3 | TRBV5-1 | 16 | TGCGCCAGCAGCATATTAGCGGGAGTTGACACAGATACGCAGTATTTT | CASSILAGVDTDTQYF
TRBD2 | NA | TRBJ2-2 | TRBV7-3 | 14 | TGTGCCAGCAGCCCGGGGACTAGCGGCGGGGAGCTGTTTTTT | CASSPGTSGGELFF
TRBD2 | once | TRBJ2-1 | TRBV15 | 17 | TGTGCCACCAGCAGACCTCGTGAGCGGGAGCTTTACAATGAGCAGTTCTTC | CATSRPRERELYNEQFF
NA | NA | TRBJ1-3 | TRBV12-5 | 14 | TGTGCTAGTGGTTTGGAGGGCTTGATAAACACCATATATTTT | CASGLEGLINTIYF
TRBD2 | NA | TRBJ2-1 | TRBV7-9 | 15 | TGTGCCAGCAGCTTAGAGCTAGCGGGAGTAAATGAGCAGTTCTTC | CASSLELAGVNEQFF
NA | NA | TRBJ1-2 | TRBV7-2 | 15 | TGTGCCAGCAGCCCCCAGTGGGGGGCTAGCTATGGCTACACCTTC | CASSPQWGASYGYTF
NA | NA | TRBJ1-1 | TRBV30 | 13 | TGTGCCTGGACCCTCGACAGGAACACTGAAGCTTTCTTT | CAWTLDRNTEAFF
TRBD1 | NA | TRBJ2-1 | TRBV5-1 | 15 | TGCGCCAGCAGCTTGTATGGACAGGGGGCTAATGAGCAGTTCTTC | CASSLYGQGANEQFF
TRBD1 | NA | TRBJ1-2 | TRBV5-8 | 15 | TGTGCCAGCAGTCAAGGGGACAGGACTAACTATGGCTACACCTTC | CASSQGDRTNYGYTF
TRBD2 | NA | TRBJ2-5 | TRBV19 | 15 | TGTGCCAGTAGTTTCTCAGCGGGAGGGCCAGAGACCCAGTACTTC | CASSFSAGGPETQYF
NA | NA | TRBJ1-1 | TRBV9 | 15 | TGTGCCAGCAGCGCTCGGACGCTGATGAACACTGAAGCTTTCTTT | CASSARTLMNTEAFF
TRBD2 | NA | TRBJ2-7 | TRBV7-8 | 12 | TGTGCCAGCAGCTTCCCTGGGGGGGAGGGGCGGTTC | CASSFPGGEGRF
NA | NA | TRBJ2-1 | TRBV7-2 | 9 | TGTGCCAGCAGCCGTATAAAGTTCTTC | CASSRIKFF
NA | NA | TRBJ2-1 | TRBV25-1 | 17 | TGTGCAATGCAAGGAGGGGCGGGGAAAAGCTCCTACAATGAGCAGTTCTTC | CAMQGGAGKSSYNEQFF
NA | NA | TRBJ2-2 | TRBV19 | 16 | TGTGCCAGTAGTATAAAAGGCGGGGCGAACACCGGGGAGCTGTTTTTT | CASSIKGGANTGELFF
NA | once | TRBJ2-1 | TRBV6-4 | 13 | TGTGCCAGCAGTGAGGGGCCCTACAATGAGCAGTTCTTC | CASSEGPYNEQFF
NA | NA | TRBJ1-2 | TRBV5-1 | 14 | TGCGCCAGCAGCTGGTCCCCCGTTCCGTGGGGCTACACCTTC | CASSWSPVPWGYTF
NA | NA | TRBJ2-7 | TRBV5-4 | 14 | TGTGCCAGCAGCTTGGGGGGGCCCGCCTACGAGCAGTACTTC | CASSLGGPAYEQYF
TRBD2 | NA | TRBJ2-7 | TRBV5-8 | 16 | TGTGCCAGCAGCTTTCTAGCGGGTCCGACTTCCTACGAGCAGTACTTC | CASSFLAGPTSYEQYF
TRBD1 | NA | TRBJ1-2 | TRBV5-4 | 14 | TGTGCCAGCAGCTATAAGGACAGGCTATATGGCTACACCTTC | CASSYKDRLYGYTF
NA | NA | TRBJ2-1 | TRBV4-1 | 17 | TGCGCCAGCAGCCAAGAATCTTCGGCGAGCTCCTACAATGAGCAGTTCTTC | CASSQESSASSYNEQFF
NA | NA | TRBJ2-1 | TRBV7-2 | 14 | TGTGCCAGCAGCTACAGGGAAGTGATGAATGAGCAGTTCTTC | CASSYREVMNEQFF
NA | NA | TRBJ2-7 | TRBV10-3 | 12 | TGTGCCATCAGTGAAGGGACAACCTGGGCGTACTTC | CAISEGTTWAYF
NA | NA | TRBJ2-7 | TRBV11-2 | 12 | TGTGCCAGCGGCGTTAGCTCCTACGAGCAGTACTTC | CASGVSSYEQYF
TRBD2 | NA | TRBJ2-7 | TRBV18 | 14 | TGTGCCAGCTCACTAGCGGGAGGGCCCTTGGAGCAGTACTTC | CASSLAGGPLEQYF
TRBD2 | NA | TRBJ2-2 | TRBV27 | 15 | TGTGCCAGCAGTTCCTTAGCGGGAAGGACCGGGGAGCTGTTTTTT | CASSSLAGRTGELFF
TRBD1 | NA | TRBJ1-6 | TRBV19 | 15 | TGTGCCAGCGAACAGGGGAAAGCCTATAATTCACCCCTCCACTTT | CASEQGKAYNSPLHF
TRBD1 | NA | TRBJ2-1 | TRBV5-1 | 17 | TGCGCCAGCAGCTTGGGCGACAGGGGGAGGTCCTACAATGAGCAGTTCTTC | CASSLGDRGRSYNEQFF
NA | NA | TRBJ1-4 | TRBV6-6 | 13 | TGTGCCAGCAGTTACTCGAGGTCGGGACACCCGTTTTTT | CASSYSRSGHPFF
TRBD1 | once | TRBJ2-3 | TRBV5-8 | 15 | TGTGCCAGCAGCTTGGGACAGGGGAATACAGATACGCAGTATTTT | CASSLGQGNTDTQYF